These 31 T cell receptor beta chains were sequenced from one sample in a study of control samples from healthy donors and cancer patients. Data came from immunoSEQ multiplex PCR; TCRdb stores just in-frame clones and leaves some out. In the table there are 150,000 to 190,000 clones, roughly 92% of which are singletons. The sequenced sample consisted of blood. These receptor sequences come from a man aged 45-65 years in good health.

Concerning this clone: Distinct nucleotide sequences in the sample also encode this CDR3. The chain uses TRBV24-1 and TRBJ1-5; D unresolved. V was clipped by 7 bases and J by 0 bases, with 9 bases between them. The CDR3 covers 14 residues. Germline CDR1 and CDR2: KGHDR and SFDVKD. The CDR3 DNA sequence: TGTGCCACCAGGGGCCCCTATAGCAATCAGCCCCAGCATTTT. Protein: CATRGPYSNQPQHF.

The chain combines TRBV14 with TRBJ1-4, with unresolved D. Germline V lookup: CDR1 SGHDN, CDR2 FVKESK. The CDR3 length is 14 residues. The germline V and J ends were trimmed by 1 base and 7 bases, with 10 bases remaining between them. CDR3 in amino acids: CASSQAGLGEKLFF. The CDR3 DNA reads TGTGCCAGCAGCCAAGCGGGCCTTGGTGAAAAACTGTTTTTT.

V and J are TRBV5-1 and TRBJ1-1; tentative D call: TRBD1 (6 bases). Trimming removed 4 bases from V and 6 bases from J, with 19 bases in between. Germline values: CDR1 SGHRS, CDR2 YFSETQ. The CDR3 loop spans 15 amino acids. CDR3: CASSPQSGAMSEAFF. The CDR3 DNA sequence: TGCGCCAGCAGCCCCCAATCAGGGGCGATGTCTGAAGCTTTCTTT.

This chain joins TRBV9 and TRBJ2-7, with a weak D call TRBD2 (5 bases). CDR3 length: 13 residues. Trimming cost V 0 bases and J 7 bases, with 11 bases left between them. CDR1 is SGDLS and CDR2 is YYNGEE in the germline V gene. CDR3 nucleotide sequence: TGTGCCAGCAGCGTAGGAGGGTCTAGAGAGCAGTACTTC. Translated, it gives CASSVGGSREQYF.

V is TRBV9 and J is TRBJ2-1; 10 bases are a match to TRBD1. This CDR3 region has 15 residues. Germline V gene lookup returns CDR1 SGDLS and CDR2 YYNGEE. V lost 2 bases, J lost 8 bases, and 7 bases stayed unmatched. The CDR3 loop is CASSVTGTGVDEQFF. The CDR3 DNA reads TGTGCCAGCAGCGTTACCGGGACAGGGGTGGATGAGCAGTTCTTC. Full variable domain (rest looked up from reference TRBV9 and TRBJ2-1): DSGVTQTPKHLITATGQRVTLRCSPRSGDLSVYWYQQSLDQGLQFLIQYYNGEERAKGNILERFSAQQFPDLHSELNLSSLELGDSALYFCASSVTGTGVDEQFFGPGTRLTVL.

The V and J genes are TRBV30 and TRBJ2-2, with 9 bases lining up with TRBD2. CDR1 is GTSNPN and CDR2 is SVGIG in the germline V gene (reference sequence). The V gene end was trimmed by 5 bases and the J gene end by 2 bases; junction bases not matched to a gene: 3. The CDR3 has 14 amino acids. The CDR3 loop is CAWRLAGNTGELFF. In DNA form, the CDR3 reads TGTGCCTGGCGGCTAGCGGGAAACACCGGGGAGCTGTTTTTT.

This clone was observed a single time. This sequence joins TRBV5-4 and TRBJ2-3, with 10 bases aligning to TRBD2. Unmatched junction bases numbered 6, after V lost 5 bases and J lost 6 bases. The CDR3 runs 14 residues. The germline gives CDR1 SGHNT, CDR2 YYREEE (reference sequence). The CDR3 region has the DNA TGTGCCAGCAGTACCGGGACTAGCGCGGATACGCAGTATTTT. It codes for CASSTGTSADTQYF.

The chain joins TRBV5-1 to TRBJ1-4; unclear D gene. Germline CDR1 and CDR2: SGHRS and YFSETQ. The CDR3 sequence is 15 residues long. Trimming shortened V by 0 bases and J by 6 bases, and 12 bases separated the two germline ends. The CDR3 DNA reads TGCGCCAGCAGCTTGGCCGGGCGGATCGATGAAAAACTGTTTTTT. Amino acids: CASSLAGRIDEKLFF.

The V gene is TRBV7-9, the J gene TRBJ2-2; D is unresolved. V was trimmed by 1 base and J by 4 bases, leaving 7 bases between them. CDR3 length equals 14 residues. Germline CDR1 and CDR2: SEHNR and FQNEAQ (reference sequence). As DNA, the CDR3 is TGTGCCAGCAGCTTAGGCAGGACCACCGGGGAGCTGTTTTTT. Translation gives CASSLGRTTGELFF.

The genes are TRBV5-1 and TRBJ1-2; 10 nucleotides agree with TRBD1. This CDR3 spans 13 amino acids. Germline-derived CDR1 and CDR2 are SGHRS and YFSETQ. V shed 2 bases, J shed 10 bases, and the junction held 5 bases outside the gene matches. The CDR3, as DNA: TGCGCCAGCAGCTTTCCGGGACAGGGGCCCTACACCTTC. Protein product: CASSFPGQGPYTF.

The chain links TRBV3-1 (or the pseudogene TRBV3-2) to TRBJ1-5; D ambiguous. V gave up 3 bases and J gave up 0 bases, with 15 bases separating them. Germline V lookup: CDR1 LGHDT, CDR2 YNNKEL (reference sequence). The CDR3 runs to 17 residues. The CDR3, as DNA: TGTGCCAGCAGCCATACGGGAGGAAAGGCTAGCAATCAGCCCCAGCATTTT. It codes for CASSHTGGKASNQPQHF.

This chain connects TRBV6-5 to TRBJ1-5; 9 positions agree with TRBD1. V lost 6 bases and J lost 4; bases outside the gene matches: 7. The V gene's germline CDR1 is MNHEY and CDR2 SVGAGI. The length of the CDR3 is 15 residues. In DNA form, the CDR3 reads TGTGCCAGCAGGATACAGGGGGCACTAAATCAGCCCCAGCATTTT. Amino acid sequence: CASRIQGALNQPQHF.

A few counts support this clone. V usage is TRBV4-2 and J usage is TRBJ2-7; 13 nucleotides match TRBD2. In germline, CDR1 is LGHNA, CDR2 YNFKEQ. The CDR3 is made up of 16 amino acids. Trimming at V came to 4 bases and at J to 5 bases, leaving 8 bases not matched to a gene. In DNA form, the CDR3 reads TGTGCCAGCAGCCTTACTAGCGGGGGGGCAGGGGACGAGCAGTACTTC. It translates to CASSLTSGGAGDEQYF.

This chain links TRBV5-1 with TRBJ1-1; D gene uncertain. This CDR3 region has 14 residues. CDR1 is SGHRS and CDR2 is YFSETQ in the germline V gene. V lost 2 bases to trimming and J lost 1 base, with 9 bases between them. Written as DNA, the CDR3 is TGCGCCAGCAGCTTCTTAACCGAGAACACTGAAGCTTTCTTT. This codes for CASSFLTENTEAFF.

The chain combines TRBV5-4 with TRBJ2-3; TRBD2 aligns across 8 bases. Unmatched junction bases numbered 3, after V lost 2 bases and J lost 1 base. The CDR3 extends over 15 amino acids. Germline V gene data show CDR1 as SGHNT and CDR2 as YYREEE (reference sequence). In DNA form, the CDR3 reads TGTGCCAGCAGCTTAGGGCGGGAGGGCACAGATACGCAGTATTTT. Amino acids: CASSLGREGTDTQYF.

The chain carries TRBV28 and TRBJ2-2, with 12 bases matching TRBD2. CDR3 size: 16 residues. CDR1 is MDHEN, CDR2 SYDVKM, per germline. The junction had 7 bases not matched to a gene; V was cut back by 6 bases and J by 5 bases. For the CDR3, the DNA is TGTGCCAGCAGCGCTAGCGGGAGGGCCGGGACCGGGGAGCTGTTTTTT. Its protein product is CASSASGRAGTGELFF.

The genes are TRBV18 and TRBJ1-2; TRBD1 might be the D (6 bases). The germline CDR1 and CDR2 sequences are KGHSH and LQKENI. This CDR3 is 16 amino acids long. Trimming pared 0 bases from V and 2 bases from J, leaving 13 bases between. CDR3 in DNA: TGTGCCAGCTCACCACCAGGGGGGGACTTAAACTATGGCTACACCTTC. This translates into CASSPPGGDLNYGYTF.

V gene TRBV15 combines with J gene TRBJ1-5; D ambiguous. V was trimmed by 1 base and J by 2 bases, leaving 9 bases between them. The CDR3 is 15 residues long. Germline assignment: CDR1 LNHNV and CDR2 YYDKDF (reference sequence). CDR3 in amino acids: CATSRVKAGNQPQHF. In nucleotides, the CDR3 is TGTGCCACCAGCAGAGTCAAGGCAGGCAATCAGCCCCAGCATTTT.

The chain has TRBV28 and TRBJ2-4; D may be TRBD2 (5 bases). Germline loops: CDR1 MDHEN, CDR2 SYDVKM. Trimming stripped 2 bases from V and 6 bases from J, with 8 bases between. The CDR3 totals 13 residues. The CDR3 loop reads CASSLRDPNIQYF. The CDR3 bases are TGTGCCAGCAGTTTACGGGATCCAAACATTCAGTACTTC. The full variable domain, completed using reference TRBV28 and TRBJ2-4, is DVKVTQSSRYLVKRTGEKVFLECVQDMDHENMFWYRQDPGLGLRLIYFSYDVKMKEKGDIPEGYSVSREKKERFSLILESASTNQTSMYLCASSLRDPNIQYFGAGTRLSVL.

This clone was recorded once. This sample includes further DNA sequences coding for the same CDR3. This chain uses TRBV19 with TRBJ2-6; no definite D call. CDR1 and CDR2 from the germline V gene are LNHDA and SQIVND (reference sequence). The V and J ends lost 1 base and 1 base respectively, with 2 bases between them. The CDR3 consists of 14 residues. The CDR3 here is CASSIGSGANVLTF. The CDR3 region has the DNA TGTGCCAGTAGTATAGGTTCTGGGGCCAACGTCCTGACTTTC.

CDR3 DNA: TGTGCCAGCAGTTTCGAGAGCTCCTATAATTCACCCCTCCACTTT. Amino acids: CASSFESSYNSPLHF. The chain joins TRBV27 to TRBJ1-6; D gene ambiguous. The CDR3 runs 15 residues. Looked up from germline, CDR1 is MNHEY and CDR2 is SMNVEV (reference sequence). V lost 3 bases, J lost 0 bases, and 6 bases lay in between.

The V and J genes are TRBV7-9 and TRBJ1-5; 11 nucleotides align to TRBD1. Germline V gene data show CDR1 as SEHNR and CDR2 as FQNEAQ (reference sequence). J lost 2 bases, V lost 5 bases, and 11 bases had no gene match. This CDR3 is built from 18 residues. The DNA of the CDR3 is TGTGCCAGCAGCCCGGGCCTGGACAGGGGGCATGGCAATCAGCCCCAGCATTTT. Its translation is CASSPGLDRGHGNQPQHF. Filled out from reference TRBV7-9 and TRBJ1-5, the complete variable domain reads DTGVSQNPRHKITKRGQNVTFRCDPISEHNRLYWYRQTLGQGPEFLTYFQNEAQLEKSRLLSDRFSAERPKGSFSTLEIQRTEQGDSAMYLCASSPGLDRGHGNQPQHFGDGTRLSIL.

The chain combines TRBV21-1 with TRBJ2-1; the table assigns TRBD2, which was not confirmed against the DNA. TRBV21-1 is recorded as a pseudogene. The CDR3 contains 19 residues. The CDR3 is CASSKAPTSGRSSYNEQFF. In DNA form, the CDR3 reads TGTGCCAGCAGCAAAGCGCCCACTAGCGGGAGATCTTCCTACAATGAGCAGTTCTTC.

CDR3: CASSLARRLVNEQFF. CDR3 nucleotide sequence: TGTGCCAGCAGCTTAGCGAGGCGACTGGTCAATGAGCAGTTCTTC. V gene TRBV11-1 combines with J gene TRBJ2-1; no firm D call. Trimming took 0 bases from V and 6 from J, leaving 12 bases between them. The CDR3 extends over 15 amino acids. In germline, CDR1 is SGHAT, CDR2 FQDESV (reference sequence).

V is TRBV5-1 and J is TRBJ2-2, with TRBD2 as a possible D gene (6 bases). V lost 6 bases and J 4 bases, leaving 16 bases between the germline ends. The CDR3 is 15 residues long. CDR1 and CDR2 from the germline V gene are SGHRS and YFSETQ. CDR3 in DNA: TGCGCCAGCATCGGGGGAGCTCTCTCCACCGGGGAGCTGTTTTTT. This sequence encodes CASIGGALSTGELFF.

The rearrangement joins TRBV6-6 to TRBJ2-7; the D call may be TRBD1 or TRBD2 (5 bases each). The CDR3 consists of 13 residues. V lost 5 bases and J 9 bases, leaving 17 bases between the germline ends. The germline V gene has CDR1 MNHNY and CDR2 SVGAGI (reference sequence). For the CDR3, the DNA is TGTGCCAGCAGTCATGGGACCGCCGGGGTGCAGTACTTC. It specifies CASSHGTAGVQYF.

J is TRBJ2-7 and V is TRBV27, with 12 bases identical to TRBD2. Germline V CDR1 and CDR2: MNHEY, SMNVEV (reference sequence). This CDR3 has 15 residues. V lost 6 bases to trimming and J lost 4 bases; unmatched junction nucleotides: 7. The CDR3 loop is CASRRLAGVLYEQYF. In DNA, the CDR3 is TGTGCCAGCAGACGACTAGCGGGAGTCTTGTACGAGCAGTACTTC.

The chain uses TRBV7-9 and TRBJ1-1; D is undetermined. The CDR3 totals 15 residues. The V gene's germline CDR1 is SEHNR and CDR2 FQNEAQ (reference sequence). Trimming left V 1 base short and J 1 base short, with 10 bases between. The CDR3: CASSLGQATNTEAFF. CDR3 nucleotides: TGTGCCAGCAGCTTAGGGCAGGCCACGAACACTGAAGCTTTCTTT.

V usage is TRBV2 and J usage is TRBJ2-1; tentatively, D is TRBD1 or TRBD2 (5 bases each). V lost 3 bases to trimming and J lost 11 bases, with 11 bases between them. The CDR3 is made up of 12 amino acids. Looked up from germline, CDR1 is SNHLY and CDR2 is FYNNEI. In nucleotides, the CDR3 is TGTGCCAGCAGTGATGAGGGGATGAAGCAGTTCTTC. It specifies CASSDEGMKQFF.

The table lists this clone with a few counts. This chain joins TRBV7-9 and TRBJ1-2, with D possibly matching TRBD1 (6 bases). The germline V gene encodes CDR1 SEHNR and CDR2 FQNEAQ (reference sequence). V lost 2 bases to trimming and J lost 3 bases, with 7 bases between them. The CDR3 has 13 amino acids. The chain's CDR3 is CASSLPGDYGYTF. In DNA form, the CDR3 reads TGTGCCAGCAGCTTACCAGGGGACTATGGCTACACCTTC.

The chain uses TRBV11-2 and TRBJ2-1, with 10 bases aligning to TRBD2. V was clipped by 5 bases and J by 5 bases; unmatched bases: 3. The germline V gene encodes CDR1 SGHAT and CDR2 FQNNGV. The CDR3 totals 14 residues. The DNA for the CDR3 is TGTGCCAGCAGCCGGGGACTAGCGAACAATGAGCAGTTCTTC. It codes for CASSRGLANNEQFF.